Listed here are 23 T cell receptor beta chains from one sample, sequenced in a study of CD8+CD57+ T cells in acquired aplastic anemia. Flow cytometry had shown expanded CD8+CD57+ cells in the patients chosen for sequencing. TCR beta VDJ combinations and CDR3 sequences were profiled from genomic DNA. TCRdb reprocessed the reads with MiXCR, giving one entry per CDR3 protein. Among approximately 98,000 distinct CDR3 sequences listed, less than 75% were seen once. Sample: sorted CD4+, CD8+, or CD8+CD57+ T cells (not recorded which) from PBMCs. The receptors were gathered from a human donor with aplastic anemia.

This clonotype has more than one count but fewer than ten. The chain combines TRBV20-1 with TRBJ2-3; D is ambiguous. The CDR3 spans 13 residues. Looked up from germline, CDR1 is DFQATT and CDR2 is SNEGSKA (reference sequence). CDR3 residues: CSRGSLHLDTQYF. The DNA for the CDR3 is TGCAGCCGTGGGTCCCTACATCTAGATACGCAGTATTTT.

This clonotype has only a few counts. The CDR3 does not end in the conserved phenylalanine or tryptophan, so this is likely a read error. The DNA is omitted, as the CDR3 cannot be located on it reliably, and the CDR3 follows TCRdb's listing. The J gene is TRBJ1-2, the V gene TRBV6-2 or TRBV6-3; TRBD1, as called in the table, went unchecked against the DNA. The CDR3 is 8 amino acids long, termini counted. Germline V gene sequence: CDR1 MNHEY, CDR2 SVGEGT. The CDR3 sequence: CATREGEI.

The chain couples TRBV5-1 to TRBJ1-4, with 7 positions matching TRBD1. Germline CDR1 reads SGHRS; CDR2 reads YFSETQ. J gave up 6 bases and V 2 bases, and 16 bases lay outside the gene matches. CDR3 length equals 18 residues. DNA of the CDR3: TGCGCCAGCAGCTTACGACAGGGAGGAAGGACGTTGGATGAAAAACTGTTTTTT. Its protein product is CASSLRQGGRTLDEKLFF.

In this sample, this clonotype turned up once. The chain links TRBV7-8 to TRBJ1-2, with 7 bases that match TRBD1. The V gene end was trimmed by 8 bases and the J gene end by 2 bases; junction bases not matched to a gene: 8. The CDR3 is made up of 14 amino acids. The V gene's germline CDR1 is SGHVS and CDR2 FQNEAQ. DNA for the CDR3: TGTGCCAGCTCATCAGGGGACAGCAACTATGGCTACACCTTC. This codes for CASSSGDSNYGYTF.

The V gene is TRBV20-1, the J gene TRBJ2-1, with a weak D call TRBD2 (6 bases). CDR3 size: 14 residues. Germline CDR1 reads DFQATT; CDR2 reads SNEGSKA (reference sequence). The CDR3 spells CSISSPGVRNEQFF. In DNA form, the CDR3 reads TGCAGCATCTCTTCCCCGGGGGTGCGAAATGAGCAGTTCTTC.

This chain joins TRBV19 and TRBJ2-5, with D possibly TRBD1 on 5 matching bases. The germline V gene encodes CDR1 LNHDA and CDR2 SQIVND (reference sequence). The CDR3 is 12 residues long. Trimming took off 10 bases at V and 2 bases at J, with 11 bases between the two ends. The CDR3 coding sequence is TGTGCCACCTCGACAGTTCAAGAGACCCAGTACTTC. Protein sequence: CATSTVQETQYF. Looking up the rest from reference TRBV19 and TRBJ2-5 gives the full variable domain: DGGITQSPKYLFRKEGQNVTLSCEQNLNHDAMYWYRQDPGQGLRLIYYSQIVNDFQKGDIAEGYSVSREKKESFPLTVTSAQKNPTAFYLCATSTVQETQYFGPGTRLLVL.

CDR3 loop: CSAPGGSYEQYF. DNA of the CDR3: TGCAGTGCACCTGGAGGTTCCTACGAGCAGTACTTC. The rearrangement links TRBV20-1 to TRBJ2-7; TRBD2 might be the D (5 bases). Germline V gene lookup returns CDR1 DFQATT and CDR2 SNEGSKA (reference sequence). CDR3 length equals 12 residues. The V and J ends lost 6 bases and 1 base respectively, with 10 bases between them.

In this sample, this clonotype turned up many times. V gene TRBV7-9 combines with J gene TRBJ2-5, with D perhaps given as TRBD1 or TRBD2 (5 bases each). This CDR3 is built from 13 residues. Trimming left V 3 bases short and J 2 bases short, with 7 bases between. The germline gives CDR1 SEHNR, CDR2 FQNEAQ (reference sequence). The CDR3 bases are TGTGCCAGCAGCTTGGGGACGCAAGAGACCCAGTACTTC. This encodes CASSLGTQETQYF. The variable domain in full, completed from reference TRBV7-9 and TRBJ2-5, reads DTGVSQNPRHKITKRGQNVTFRCDPISEHNRLYWYRQTLGQGPEFLTYFQNEAQLEKSRLLSDRFSAERPKGSFSTLEIQRTEQGDSAMYLCASSLGTQETQYFGPGTRLLVL.

This clonotype was counted many times. The V and J genes are TRBV27 and TRBJ2-5, with TRBD1 matching 7 bases. Trimming at V came to 6 bases and at J to 2 bases, leaving 9 bases not matched to a gene. Germline CDR1 and CDR2: MNHEY and SMNVEV (reference sequence). CDR3 length: 15 amino acids. This chain's CDR3 is CASRILGQIQETQYF. CDR3 sequence (DNA): TGTGCCAGCAGAATCCTGGGACAGATACAAGAGACCCAGTACTTC.

The rearrangement links TRBV12-3 or TRBV12-4 to TRBJ1-1, with a weak D call TRBD1 (6 bases). The CDR3 runs 13 residues. Deletions cut 3 bases from V and 7 bases from J, with 12 bases between. This CDR3 reads CASSLGGGSEAFF. The CDR3 region has the DNA TGTGCCAGCAGTTTGGGAGGGGGGAGTGAAGCTTTCTTT.

The rearrangement joins TRBV20-1 to TRBJ2-3, with 7 bases aligning to TRBD2. This CDR3 contains 13 residues. V shed 0 bases and J 9 bases; nucleotides not matched to a gene: 6. The V gene's germline CDR1 is DFQATT and CDR2 SNEGSKA (reference sequence). The CDR3 is CSARDKGRETQYF. CDR3 DNA sequence: TGCAGTGCTAGAGATAAAGGGCGGGAGACGCAGTATTTT.

This clonotype was detected ten times or more. This chain connects TRBV12-3 or TRBV12-4 to TRBJ2-1, with D possibly being TRBD2 (5 bases). CDR3 length: 15 amino acids. The V end lost 1 base, the J end lost 4 bases, and 11 bases lay between the germline ends. The CDR3 loop reads CASSLESSGYNEQFF. The CDR3 nucleotides read TGTGCCAGCAGTTTAGAATCTTCGGGATACAATGAGCAGTTCTTC.

The J gene is TRBJ2-7, the V gene TRBV29-1; D call uncertain. Germline V gene data show CDR1 as SQVTM and CDR2 as ANQGSEA. V shed 4 bases and J shed 4 bases, with 8 bases lying between them. The CDR3 has 11 amino acids. Written as DNA, the CDR3 is TGCAGCGTTGGGCGAGCGTACGAGCAGTACTTC. Translation: CSVGRAYEQYF.

This chain links TRBV2 with TRBJ1-2; D might be TRBD1 (5 bases). Trimming took 3 bases from V and 7 from J, leaving 18 bases between them. The CDR3 is 15 amino acids. Germline-derived CDR1 and CDR2 are SNHLY and FYNNEI. For the CDR3, the DNA is TGTGCCAGCAGTGATTTACAGGAAAAGGATCTTGGCTACACCTTC. This gives the protein CASSDLQEKDLGYTF.

As DNA, the CDR3 is TGTGCCACCAGTGATTCCTTTGGGACAGGGCCCAATCAGCCCCAGCATTTT. It codes for CATSDSFGTGPNQPQHF. The chain recombines TRBV24-1 with TRBJ1-5; 9 nucleotides match TRBD1. Germline V gene sequence: CDR1 KGHDR, CDR2 SFDVKD. The CDR3 covers 17 residues. Trimming cost V 2 bases and J 3 bases; bases outside gene matches: 7.

This clonotype was counted once. The chain carries TRBV24-1 and TRBJ2-1; 10 positions match TRBD2. Germline trimming cut 4 bases from V and 6 bases from J; bases unmatched to any gene: 8. From germline, CDR1 is KGHDR and CDR2 SFDVKD. This CDR3 is 16 amino acids long. CDR3 protein: CATSDPSGGAGNEQFF. The CDR3 DNA reads TGTGCCACCAGTGACCCAAGCGGGGGGGCAGGCAATGAGCAGTTCTTC.

This chain connects TRBV10-3 to TRBJ1-1, with 10 positions matching TRBD1. This CDR3 comprises 14 residues. The J segment lost 6 bases and the V segment lost 6 bases, leaving 7 bases of the junction unmatched. Germline V gives CDR1 ENHRY, CDR2 SYGVKD. In DNA, the CDR3 is TGTGCCATCAGATCGGGACAGGGGATCTCTGAAGCTTTCTTT. Amino acids: CAIRSGQGISEAFF.

Worth noting for this clonotype: The conserved phenylalanine or tryptophan normally closing the CDR3 is absent here, so this likely arose from a read error. The chain is built from TRBV7-8 and TRBJ1-1; 8 nucleotides align to TRBD1. From germline, CDR1 is SGHVS and CDR2 FQNEAQ. The CDR3 spans 15 residues. The CDR3 sequence: CASSLGTGRATGAFL. CDR3 in DNA: TGTGCCAGCAGCCTCGGGACAGGTCGAGCCACTGGAGCTTTCCTT.

CDR3 DNA sequence: TGTGCCAGCAGAAGGGTGGGCAATCAGCCCCAGCATTTT. It translates to CASRRVGNQPQHF. The chain employs TRBV2 and TRBJ1-5; D remains ambiguous. Trimming stripped 6 bases from V and 2 bases from J, with 8 bases between. The germline V gene has CDR1 SNHLY and CDR2 FYNNEI. This CDR3 is built from 13 residues.

The chain recombines TRBV25-1 with TRBJ2-7; D gene ambiguous. Germline assignment: CDR1 MGHDK and CDR2 SYGVNS. CDR3 length: 11 amino acids. The V end lost 4 bases, the J end lost 6 bases, and 7 bases lay between the germline ends. CDR3 sequence: CASSASGEQYF. The CDR3 nucleotides are TGTGCCAGCAGTGCCTCGGGCGAGCAGTACTTC.

The chain uses TRBV5-5 and TRBJ2-1, with TRBD1 matching 7 bases. Germline trimming cut 5 bases from V and 10 bases from J; bases unmatched to any gene: 6. The CDR3 consists of 12 residues. Germline CDR1 SGHKS, CDR2 YYEKEE (reference sequence). CDR3 protein: CASRDGTVEQFF. The CDR3 DNA is TGTGCCAGCAGAGACGGGACAGTCGAGCAGTTCTTC.

Worth noting for this clonotype: The junction departs from germline at one end; a sequencing error may be responsible. This sequence joins TRBV2 and TRBJ1-1; D call uncertain. The germline V gene has CDR1 SNHLY and CDR2 FYNNEI. CDR3 size: 11 residues. Written as DNA, the CDR3 is TGTGCCATCTTCACGAACGCTGAAGCTTTCTTT. Translating gives CAIFTNAEAFF.

The chain has TRBV12-3 or TRBV12-4 and TRBJ1-5, with D possibly being TRBD1 (6 bases). CDR3 length: 15 residues. The V and J ends lost 6 bases and 6 bases respectively, with 18 bases between them. CDR3 DNA: TGTGCCAGCAGCCTAAGTGGGGGCTGGGGTCAGCCCCAGCATTTT. Its translation: CASSLSGGWGQPQHF.